The 5 T cell receptor beta chains below come from one sample, sequenced in a study of response to subunit inactivated influenza vaccine. TCRdb itself ran the RT-PCR reads through MiXCR, one entry per CDR3 protein. Of about 780,000 distinct CDR3 sequences in the sample, approximately 18% were seen once. Sequencing used PBMCs from blood, obtained around 5 days after vaccination. The receptor source for this set is a man over 45 who received an inactivated influenza vaccine.

This clonotype was recorded at least ten times. V usage is TRBV12-3 or TRBV12-4 and J usage is TRBJ2-3; weak D call: TRBD1 (6 bases). V was shortened by 4 bases and J by 0 bases, with 8 bases between the two germline ends. The CDR3 consists of 14 residues. CDR3: CASSYRDSTDTQYF. CDR3 bases: TGTGCCAGCAGTTACAGGGACAGCACAGATACGCAGTATTTT.

This clonotype has ten or more counts. J is TRBJ2-2 and V is TRBV24-1; 8 nucleotides align to TRBD1. Germline trimming cut 4 bases from V and 7 bases from J; bases unmatched to any gene: 7. CDR3 size: 15 residues. The germline V gene has CDR1 KGHDR and CDR2 SFDVKD. This CDR3 is CATSETDRGGGELFF. DNA for the CDR3: TGTGCCACCAGTGAGACAGACAGGGGTGGCGGGGAGCTGTTTTTT.

Ten or more counts support this clonotype. This rearrangement joins TRBV21-1 to TRBJ1-5. TRBV21-1 is annotated as a pseudogene. The CDR3 totals 14 residues. As DNA, the CDR3 is TGTGCCAGCAGCAACGACGGGCTAGGTCAGCCCCAGCATTTT. Residues: CASSNDGLGQPQHF.

The chain couples TRBV6-1 to TRBJ2-1, with 11 bases fitting TRBD2. The CDR3 is 15 amino acids. Looked up from germline, CDR1 is MNHNS and CDR2 is SASEGT. V shed 5 bases and J 7 bases; nucleotides not matched to a gene: 7. The CDR3 region has the DNA TGTGCCAGCAGTAATTTAGCGGGGGGGCTAAATGAGCAGTTCTTC. This translates into CASSNLAGGLNEQFF.

This sequence joins TRBV6-5 and TRBJ2-5; D might be TRBD1 (6 bases). The CDR3 has 16 amino acids. The V gene lost 2 bases and the J gene lost 5 bases, with 18 bases spanning the gap. From germline, CDR1 is MNHEY and CDR2 SVGAGI. The CDR3 sequence is CASSYGLMGAGETQYF. The DNA for the CDR3 is TGTGCCAGCAGTTACGGTCTAATGGGGGCCGGGGAGACCCAGTACTTC.